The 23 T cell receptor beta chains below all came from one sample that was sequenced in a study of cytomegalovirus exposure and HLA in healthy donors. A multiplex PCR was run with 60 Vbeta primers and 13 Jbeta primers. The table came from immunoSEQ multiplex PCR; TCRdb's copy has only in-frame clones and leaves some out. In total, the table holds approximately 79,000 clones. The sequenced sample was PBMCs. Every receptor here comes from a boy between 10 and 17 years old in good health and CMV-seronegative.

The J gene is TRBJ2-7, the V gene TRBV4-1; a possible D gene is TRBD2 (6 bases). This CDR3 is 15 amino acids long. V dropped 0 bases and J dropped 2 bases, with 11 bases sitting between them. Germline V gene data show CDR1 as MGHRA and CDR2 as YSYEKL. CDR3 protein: CASSQESGFAYEQYF. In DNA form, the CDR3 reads TGCGCCAGCAGCCAAGAGAGCGGGTTCGCCTACGAGCAGTACTTC.

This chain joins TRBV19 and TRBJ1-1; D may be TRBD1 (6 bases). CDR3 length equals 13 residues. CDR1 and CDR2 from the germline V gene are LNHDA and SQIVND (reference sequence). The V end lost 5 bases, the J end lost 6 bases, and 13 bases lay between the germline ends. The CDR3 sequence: CASSPSGVAEAFF. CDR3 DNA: TGTGCCAGTAGTCCCTCAGGGGTGGCTGAAGCTTTCTTT.

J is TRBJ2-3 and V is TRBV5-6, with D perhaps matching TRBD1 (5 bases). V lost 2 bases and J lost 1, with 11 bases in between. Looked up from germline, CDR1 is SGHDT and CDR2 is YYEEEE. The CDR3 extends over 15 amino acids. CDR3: CASSFYSGRTDTQYF. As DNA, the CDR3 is TGTGCCAGCAGCTTTTATTCAGGGCGCACAGATACGCAGTATTTT.

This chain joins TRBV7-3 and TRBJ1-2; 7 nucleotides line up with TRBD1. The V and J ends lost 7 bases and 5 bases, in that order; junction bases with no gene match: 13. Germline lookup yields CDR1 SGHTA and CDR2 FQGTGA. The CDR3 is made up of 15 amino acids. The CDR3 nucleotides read TGTGCCAGCACCGAACAGGGGAGGCAGATATATGGCTACACCTTC. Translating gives CASTEQGRQIYGYTF.

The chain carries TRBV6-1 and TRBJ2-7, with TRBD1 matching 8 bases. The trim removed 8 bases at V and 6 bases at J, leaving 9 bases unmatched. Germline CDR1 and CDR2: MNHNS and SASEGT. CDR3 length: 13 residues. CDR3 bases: TGTGCCAGCCAGCAGGGGGCTCATTTCGAGCAGTACTTC. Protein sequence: CASQQGAHFEQYF.

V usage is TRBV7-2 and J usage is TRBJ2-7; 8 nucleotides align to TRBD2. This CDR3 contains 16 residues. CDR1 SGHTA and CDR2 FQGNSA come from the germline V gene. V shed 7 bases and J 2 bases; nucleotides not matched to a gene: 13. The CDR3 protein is CASTLRGGGSAYEQYF. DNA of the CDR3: TGTGCCAGCACCCTCCGGGGGGGAGGGAGCGCCTACGAGCAGTACTTC.

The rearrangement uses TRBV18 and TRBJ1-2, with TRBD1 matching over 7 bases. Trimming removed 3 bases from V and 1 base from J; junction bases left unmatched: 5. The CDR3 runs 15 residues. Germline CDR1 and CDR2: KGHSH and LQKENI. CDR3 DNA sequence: TGTGCCAGCTCACCCCGGACAGGCCTTAACTATGGCTACACCTTC. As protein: CASSPRTGLNYGYTF.

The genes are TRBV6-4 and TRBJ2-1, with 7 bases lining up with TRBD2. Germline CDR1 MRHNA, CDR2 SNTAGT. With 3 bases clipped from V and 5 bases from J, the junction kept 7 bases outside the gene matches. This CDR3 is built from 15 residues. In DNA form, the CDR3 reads TGTGCCAGCAGTGAATTAGCGGGTTCCGACAATGAGCAGTTCTTC. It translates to CASSELAGSDNEQFF.

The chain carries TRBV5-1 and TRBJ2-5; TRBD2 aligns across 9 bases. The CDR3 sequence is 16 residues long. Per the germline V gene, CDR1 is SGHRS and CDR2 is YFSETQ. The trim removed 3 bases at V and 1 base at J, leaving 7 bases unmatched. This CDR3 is CASSWGSGRSQETQYF. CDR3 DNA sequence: TGCGCCAGCAGCTGGGGAAGCGGGAGGTCCCAAGAGACCCAGTACTTC.

CDR3 DNA: TGTGCCAGCAGCTATGAGGGTGGAAACACCATATATTTT. It encodes CASSYEGGNTIYF. The chain carries TRBV7-9 and TRBJ1-3; D not resolved. V was shortened by 4 bases and J by 3 bases, with 7 bases between the two germline ends. From germline, CDR1 is SEHNR and CDR2 FQNEAQ (reference sequence). The CDR3 is 13 amino acids.

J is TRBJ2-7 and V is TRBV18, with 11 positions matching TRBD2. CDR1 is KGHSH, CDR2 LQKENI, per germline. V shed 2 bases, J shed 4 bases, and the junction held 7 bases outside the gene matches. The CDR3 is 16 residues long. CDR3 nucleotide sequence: TGTGCCAGCTCACCAATCCCCGGGACTAGCGGATACGAGCAGTACTTC. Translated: CASSPIPGTSGYEQYF.

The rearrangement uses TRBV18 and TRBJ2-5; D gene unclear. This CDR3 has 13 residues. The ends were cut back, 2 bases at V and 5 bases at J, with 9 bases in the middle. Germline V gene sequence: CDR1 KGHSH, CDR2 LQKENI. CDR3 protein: CASSPYPVETQYF. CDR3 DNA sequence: TGTGCCAGCTCACCATATCCCGTTGAGACCCAGTACTTC.

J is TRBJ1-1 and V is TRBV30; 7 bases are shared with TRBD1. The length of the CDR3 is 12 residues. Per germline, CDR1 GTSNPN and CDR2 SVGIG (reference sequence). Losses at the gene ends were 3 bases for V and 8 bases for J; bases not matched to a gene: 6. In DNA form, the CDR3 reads TGTGCCTGGAGCGAAACACAGGGGGAAGCTTTCTTT. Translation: CAWSETQGEAFF.

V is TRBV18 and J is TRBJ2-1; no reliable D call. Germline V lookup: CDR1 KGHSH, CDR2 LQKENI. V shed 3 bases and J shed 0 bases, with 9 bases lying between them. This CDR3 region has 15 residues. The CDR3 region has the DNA TGTGCCAGCTCACCGGAGACGAGCTCCTACAATGAGCAGTTCTTC. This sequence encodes CASSPETSSYNEQFF.

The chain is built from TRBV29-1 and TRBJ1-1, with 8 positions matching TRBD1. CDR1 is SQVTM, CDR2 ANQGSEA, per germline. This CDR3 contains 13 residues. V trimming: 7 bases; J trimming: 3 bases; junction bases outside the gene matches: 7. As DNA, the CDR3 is TGCAGCGGTGGCGGGGACAGGTACACTGAAGCTTTCTTT. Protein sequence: CSGGGDRYTEAFF.

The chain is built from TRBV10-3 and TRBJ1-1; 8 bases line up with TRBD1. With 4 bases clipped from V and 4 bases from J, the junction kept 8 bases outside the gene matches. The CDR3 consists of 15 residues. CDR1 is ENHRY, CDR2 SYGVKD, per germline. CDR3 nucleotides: TGTGCCATCAGTGGAACAGGGGGTTGGAGCACTGAAGCTTTCTTT. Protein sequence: CAISGTGGWSTEAFF.

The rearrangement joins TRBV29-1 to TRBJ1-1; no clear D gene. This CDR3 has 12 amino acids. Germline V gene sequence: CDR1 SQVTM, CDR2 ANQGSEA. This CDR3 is CTAETANTEAFF. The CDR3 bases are TGCACCGCTGAAACAGCTAACACTGAAGCTTTCTTT.

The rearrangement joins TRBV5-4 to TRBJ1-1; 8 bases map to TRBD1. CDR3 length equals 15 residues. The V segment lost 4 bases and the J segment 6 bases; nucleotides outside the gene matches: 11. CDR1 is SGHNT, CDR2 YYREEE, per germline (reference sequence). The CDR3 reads CASSGPGTGPPEAFF. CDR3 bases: TGTGCCAGCAGCGGCCCCGGGACAGGTCCACCTGAAGCTTTCTTT.

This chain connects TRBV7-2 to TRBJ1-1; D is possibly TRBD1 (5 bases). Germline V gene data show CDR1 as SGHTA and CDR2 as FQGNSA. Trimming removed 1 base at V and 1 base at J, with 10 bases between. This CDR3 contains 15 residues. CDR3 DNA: TGTGCCAGCAGCTTAGTCGGACAACCGAACACTGAAGCTTTCTTT. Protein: CASSLVGQPNTEAFF.

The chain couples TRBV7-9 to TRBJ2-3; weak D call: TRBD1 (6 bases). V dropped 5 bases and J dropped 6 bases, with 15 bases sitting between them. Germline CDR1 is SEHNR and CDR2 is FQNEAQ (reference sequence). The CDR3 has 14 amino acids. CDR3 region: CASSPRTEGDTQYF. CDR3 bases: TGTGCCAGCAGCCCGAGGACAGAAGGGGATACGCAGTATTTT.

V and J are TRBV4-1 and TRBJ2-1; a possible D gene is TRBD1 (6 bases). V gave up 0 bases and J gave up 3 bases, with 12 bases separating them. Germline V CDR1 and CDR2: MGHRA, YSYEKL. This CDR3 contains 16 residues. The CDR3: CASSQEDSSHYNEQFF. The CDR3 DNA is TGCGCCAGCAGCCAAGAGGACAGCTCCCACTACAATGAGCAGTTCTTC.

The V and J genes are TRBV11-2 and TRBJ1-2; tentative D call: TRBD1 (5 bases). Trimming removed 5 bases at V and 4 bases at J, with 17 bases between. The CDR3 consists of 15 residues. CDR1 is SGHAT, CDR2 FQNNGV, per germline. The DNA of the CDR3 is TGTGCCAGCAGCCCAGATGCCCCGGACATCTATGGCTACACCTTC. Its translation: CASSPDAPDIYGYTF.

CDR3 nucleotides: TGTGCCAGTAGTATGTCTTCGACAGTCGACGAGCAGTACTTC. The encoded protein is CASSMSSTVDEQYF. The chain uses TRBV19 and TRBJ2-7; a weak D match, TRBD1 (5 bases). Germline CDR1 and CDR2: LNHDA and SQIVND (reference sequence). The CDR3 is 14 residues long. Trimming cost V 3 bases and J 5 bases, with 14 bases left between them.